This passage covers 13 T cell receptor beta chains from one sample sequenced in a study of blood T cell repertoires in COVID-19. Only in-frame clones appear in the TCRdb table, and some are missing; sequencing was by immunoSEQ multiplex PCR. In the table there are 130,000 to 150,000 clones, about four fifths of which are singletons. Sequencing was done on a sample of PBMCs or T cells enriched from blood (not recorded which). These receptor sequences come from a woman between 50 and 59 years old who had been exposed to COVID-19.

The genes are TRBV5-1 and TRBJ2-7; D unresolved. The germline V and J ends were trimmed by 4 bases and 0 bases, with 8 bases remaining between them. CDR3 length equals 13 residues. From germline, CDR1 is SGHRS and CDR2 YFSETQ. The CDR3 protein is CASSIASSYEQYF. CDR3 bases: TGCGCCAGCAGCATAGCTAGCTCCTACGAGCAGTACTTC.

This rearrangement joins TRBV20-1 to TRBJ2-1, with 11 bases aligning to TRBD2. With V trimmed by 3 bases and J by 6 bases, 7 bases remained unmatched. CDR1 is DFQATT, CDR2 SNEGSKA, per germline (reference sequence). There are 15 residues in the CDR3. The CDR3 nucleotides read TGCAGTGCTAGTGATCTAGCGGGAGGCGGCAATGAGCAGTTCTTC. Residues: CSASDLAGGGNEQFF.

CDR3 coding DNA: TGTGCCAGCAGGCCCGGACAGGGGGCTGGGAACACTGAAGCTTTCTTT. Protein product: CASRPGQGAGNTEAFF. The chain has TRBV6-6 and TRBJ1-1; 11 nucleotides line up with TRBD1. The CDR3 is 16 amino acids. V gave up 6 bases and J gave up 1 base; unmatched junction bases: 7. From germline, CDR1 is MNHNY and CDR2 SVGAGI (reference sequence).

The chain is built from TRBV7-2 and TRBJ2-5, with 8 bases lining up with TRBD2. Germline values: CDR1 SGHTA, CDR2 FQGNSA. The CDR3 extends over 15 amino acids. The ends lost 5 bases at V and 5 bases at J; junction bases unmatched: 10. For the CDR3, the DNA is TGTGCCAGCAGCCAAAGTACGGGAGGGTGGGAGACCCAGTACTTC. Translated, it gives CASSQSTGGWETQYF.

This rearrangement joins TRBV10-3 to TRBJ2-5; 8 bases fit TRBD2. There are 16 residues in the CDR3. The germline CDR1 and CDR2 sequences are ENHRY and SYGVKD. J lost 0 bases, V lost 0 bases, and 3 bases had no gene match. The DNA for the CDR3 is TGTGCCATCAGTGAGTCAGACGGGGGGGACCAAGAGACCCAGTACTTC. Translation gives CAISESDGGDQETQYF.

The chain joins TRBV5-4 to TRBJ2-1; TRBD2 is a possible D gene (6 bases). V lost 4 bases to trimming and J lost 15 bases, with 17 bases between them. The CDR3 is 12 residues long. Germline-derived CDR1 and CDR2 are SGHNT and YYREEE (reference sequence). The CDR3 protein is CASSRGDSSRFF. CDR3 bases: TGTGCCAGCAGCCGAGGGGACTCGTCAAGGTTCTTC.

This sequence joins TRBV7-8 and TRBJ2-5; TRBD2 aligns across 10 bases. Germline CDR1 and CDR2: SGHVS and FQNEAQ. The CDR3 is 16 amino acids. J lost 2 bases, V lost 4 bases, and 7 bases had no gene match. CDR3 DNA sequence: TGTGCCAGCAGCTCCGACCTACTAGCGGGGCAAGAGACCCAGTACTTC. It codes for CASSSDLLAGQETQYF.

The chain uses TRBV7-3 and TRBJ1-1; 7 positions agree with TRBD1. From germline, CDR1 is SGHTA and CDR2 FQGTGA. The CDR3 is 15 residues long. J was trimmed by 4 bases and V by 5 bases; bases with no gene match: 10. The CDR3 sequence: CASSATGVGATEAFF. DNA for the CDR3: TGTGCCAGCAGCGCCACAGGGGTTGGGGCCACTGAAGCTTTCTTT.

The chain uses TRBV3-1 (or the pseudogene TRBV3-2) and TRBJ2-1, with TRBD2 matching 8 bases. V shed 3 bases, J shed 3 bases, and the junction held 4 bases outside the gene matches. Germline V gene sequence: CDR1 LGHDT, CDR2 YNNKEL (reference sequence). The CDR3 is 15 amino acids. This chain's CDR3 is CASSQGLEVYNEQFF. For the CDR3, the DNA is TGTGCCAGCAGCCAGGGACTAGAAGTCTACAATGAGCAGTTCTTC.

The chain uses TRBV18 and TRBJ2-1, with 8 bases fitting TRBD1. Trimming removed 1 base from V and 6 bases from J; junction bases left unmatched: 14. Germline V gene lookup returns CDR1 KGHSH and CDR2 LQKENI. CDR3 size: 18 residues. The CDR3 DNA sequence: TGTGCCAGCTCACCACGGGGATGGGGGACAGGTAGCGTCAATGAGCAGTTCTTC. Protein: CASSPRGWGTGSVNEQFF.

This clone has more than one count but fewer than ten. The CDR3: CASSLAEGRSSPLHF. The CDR3 region has the DNA TGTGCCAGCAGCTTGGCGGAGGGACGAAGTTCACCCCTCCACTTT. This chain links TRBV5-8 with TRBJ1-6; possibly TRBD1 for D (5 bases). The CDR3 extends over 15 amino acids. Trimming removed 0 bases at V and 9 bases at J, with 13 bases between. Germline CDR1 reads SGHTS; CDR2 reads YDEGEE.

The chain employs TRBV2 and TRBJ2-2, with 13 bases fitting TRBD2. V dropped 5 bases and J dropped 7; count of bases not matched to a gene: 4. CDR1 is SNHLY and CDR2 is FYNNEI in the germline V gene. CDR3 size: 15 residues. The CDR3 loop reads CASSFTSGRDGELFF. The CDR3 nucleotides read TGTGCCAGCAGTTTCACTAGCGGGAGGGACGGGGAGCTGTTTTTT.

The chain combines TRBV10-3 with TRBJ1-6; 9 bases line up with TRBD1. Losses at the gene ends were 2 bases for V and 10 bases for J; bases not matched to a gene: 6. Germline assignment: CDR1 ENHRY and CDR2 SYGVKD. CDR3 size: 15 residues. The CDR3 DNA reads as TGTGCCATCAGTGAGCAGGGACAGGGCCTCTCACCCCTCCACTTT. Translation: CAISEQGQGLSPLHF.